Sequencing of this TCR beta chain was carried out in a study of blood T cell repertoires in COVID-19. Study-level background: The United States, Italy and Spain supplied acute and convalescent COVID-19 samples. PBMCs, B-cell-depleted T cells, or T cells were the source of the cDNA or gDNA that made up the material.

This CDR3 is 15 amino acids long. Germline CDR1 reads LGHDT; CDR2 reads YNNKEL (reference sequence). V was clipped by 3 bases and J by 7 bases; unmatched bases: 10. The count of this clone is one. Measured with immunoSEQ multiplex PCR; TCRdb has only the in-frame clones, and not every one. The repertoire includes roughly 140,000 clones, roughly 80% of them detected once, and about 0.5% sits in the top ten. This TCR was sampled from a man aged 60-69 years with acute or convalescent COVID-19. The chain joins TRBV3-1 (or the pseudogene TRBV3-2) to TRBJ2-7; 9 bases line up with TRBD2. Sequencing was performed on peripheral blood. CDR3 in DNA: TGTGCCAGCAGCCAGGCCGGGACTAGCCGGGGGGAGCAGTACTTC. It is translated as CASSQAGTSRGEQYF.